The 5 T cell receptor beta chains presented below share a single source sample, sequenced in a study of a mutant IDH1 vaccine in newly diagnosed glioma. Generated by immunoSEQ multiplex PCR, the TCRdb table keeps only in-frame clones and is missing some. The table includes tens of thousands of clones, roughly 90% detected once. No antigens are known for them. Time point in this sample: week 5, during vaccination. The vaccine gave 300 ug of a 20-mer mutant IDH1 peptide subcutaneously per dose. The sample here was PBMCs, taken from a glioma patient whose treatment included an IDH1 peptide vaccine. The receptors were sampled from a woman between 50 and 59 years old with glioma.

This chain links TRBV5-6 with TRBJ1-1; D unresolved. The CDR3 runs to 13 residues. V was clipped by 6 bases and J by 4 bases, with 13 bases between them. Per germline, CDR1 SGHDT and CDR2 YYEEEE. In nucleotides, the CDR3 is TGTGCCAGCACCCCCGGGGTTGGCACTGAAGCTTTCTTT. This codes for CASTPGVGTEAFF. Full variable domain (remainder filled in from reference TRBV5-6 and TRBJ1-1): DAGVTQSPTHLIKTRGQQVTLRCSPKSGHDTVSWYQQALGQGPQFIFQYYEEEERQRGNFPDRFSGHQFPNYSSELNVNALLLGDSALYLCASTPGVGTEAFFGQGTRLTVV.

V is TRBV7-8 and J is TRBJ1-4; D gene uncertain. V lost 5 bases and J lost 2, with 9 bases in between. The germline V gene encodes CDR1 SGHVS and CDR2 FQNEAQ. The CDR3 is 14 amino acids. The CDR3 loop is CASSPHRTNEKLFF. CDR3 sequence (DNA): TGTGCCAGCAGCCCTCATAGGACTAATGAAAAACTGTTTTTT. Variable domain in full (rest from reference TRBV7-8 and TRBJ1-4): GAGVSQSPRYKVAKRGQDVALRCDPISGHVSLFWYQQALGQGPEFLTYFQNEAQLDKSGLPSDRFFAERPEGSVSTLKIQRTQQEDSAVYLCASSPHRTNEKLFFGSGTQLSVL.

The gene calls are TRBV10-3 and TRBJ1-1; 7 nucleotides align to TRBD1. Trimming took 4 bases from V and 5 from J; bases not matched to a gene: 7. Germline V gene data show CDR1 as ENHRY and CDR2 as SYGVKD. The CDR3 sequence is 14 residues long. The CDR3 nucleotides are TGTGCCATCAGTGCGGAACAGGGGAGTACTGAAGCTTTCTTT. Translation gives CAISAEQGSTEAFF.

V and J are TRBV28 and TRBJ1-4, with TRBD1 as a possible D gene (6 bases). The CDR3 is made up of 17 amino acids. Germline V gene lookup returns CDR1 MDHEN and CDR2 SYDVKM. The V end lost 4 bases, the J end lost 5 bases, and 20 bases lay between the germline ends. CDR3 amino acids: CASSWHLSGAYNEKLFF. The CDR3 DNA follows: TGTGCCAGCAGTTGGCACCTTTCAGGGGCCTACAATGAAAAACTGTTTTTT. Filled out from reference TRBV28 and TRBJ1-4, the complete variable domain reads DVKVTQSSRYLVKRTGEKVFLECVQDMDHENMFWYRQDPGLGLRLIYFSYDVKMKEKGDIPEGYSVSREKKERFSLILESASTNQTSMYLCASSWHLSGAYNEKLFFGSGTQLSVL.

This chain joins TRBV5-3 and TRBJ2-5, with TRBD2 as a possible D gene (6 bases). TRBV5-3 is designated an ORF whose function remains uncertain. V was cut by 7 bases and J by 5 bases, with 15 bases left in between. The CDR3 has 13 residues. CDR3 in DNA: TGTGCCAGAGGGGGTGAAGCGGGCGAGACCCAGTACTTC. It translates to CARGGEAGETQYF.